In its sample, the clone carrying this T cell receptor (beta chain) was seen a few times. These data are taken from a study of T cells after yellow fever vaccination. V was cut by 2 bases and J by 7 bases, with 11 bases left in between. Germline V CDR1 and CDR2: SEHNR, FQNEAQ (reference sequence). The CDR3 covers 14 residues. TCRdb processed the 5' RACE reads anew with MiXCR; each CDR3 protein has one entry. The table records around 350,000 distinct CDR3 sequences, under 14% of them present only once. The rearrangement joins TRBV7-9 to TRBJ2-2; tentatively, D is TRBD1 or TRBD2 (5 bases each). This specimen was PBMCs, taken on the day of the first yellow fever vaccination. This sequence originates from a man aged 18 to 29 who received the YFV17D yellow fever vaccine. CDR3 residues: CASSLTRGGGELFF. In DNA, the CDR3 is TGTGCCAGCAGCTTAACCCGGGGCGGCGGGGAGCTGTTTTTT.